This passage covers 7 T cell receptor beta chains from one sample sequenced in a study of blood T cell repertoires in COVID-19. Some clones are missing from TCRdb's copy, which holds only in-frame ones; the method was immunoSEQ multiplex PCR. The sample has 97,000 or so clones, 70% to 90% seen once; the top ten hold 2% to 2.5%. Source material: peripheral blood. The receptor set was obtained from a man between 45 and 60 years old with active COVID-19.

J is TRBJ2-5 and V is TRBV7-2; TRBD2 matches at 10 bases. This CDR3 has 17 amino acids. Germline V CDR1 and CDR2: SGHTA, FQGNSA. Losses at the gene ends were 1 base for V and 5 bases for J; bases not matched to a gene: 10. CDR3 DNA sequence: TGTGCCAGCAGCTTAGAGTCTAGCGGGGGCGCAAGGGAGACCCAGTACTTC. It codes for CASSLESSGGARETQYF.

This rearrangement joins TRBV18 to TRBJ1-4; 9 bases align to TRBD1. Trimming cost V 3 bases and J 8 bases; bases outside gene matches: 10. This CDR3 region has 16 residues. The V gene's germline CDR1 is KGHSH and CDR2 LQKENI. CDR3 amino acids: CASSPGFGTGLEKLFF. The CDR3, as DNA: TGTGCCAGCTCACCTGGCTTCGGGACAGGGCTAGAAAAACTGTTTTTT.

The chain joins TRBV7-8 to TRBJ2-4; 9 bases agree with TRBD1. The CDR3 contains 14 residues. Germline values: CDR1 SGHVS, CDR2 FQNEAQ. V shed 2 bases, J shed 11 bases, and the junction held 7 bases outside the gene matches. The CDR3 reads CASSLRTGDEVQYF. CDR3 sequence (DNA): TGTGCCAGCAGCTTACGGACAGGGGACGAGGTTCAGTACTTC.

V and J are TRBV7-8 and TRBJ2-1; 11 bases fit TRBD2. The trim removed 5 bases at V and 0 bases at J, leaving 12 bases unmatched. The germline CDR1 and CDR2 sequences are SGHVS and FQNEAQ. The CDR3 runs to 19 residues. DNA of the CDR3: TGTGCCAGCAGCCACCCCCTAGCGGGAGGCAGAATCTCCTACAATGAGCAGTTCTTC. As protein: CASSHPLAGGRISYNEQFF.

This clone has only one observation. J is TRBJ2-1 and V is TRBV2, with a tentative D call TRBD2 (6 bases). The germline CDR1 and CDR2 sequences are SNHLY and FYNNEI. The CDR3 is 15 amino acids. The V and J ends lost 7 bases and 8 bases respectively, with 21 bases between them. The CDR3 DNA follows: TGTGCCAGCACTCCGGGCGGGACTTACCAGGATGAGCAGTTCTTC. Encoded protein: CASTPGGTYQDEQFF.

The V gene is TRBV13, the J gene TRBJ1-6; D may be TRBD1 (6 bases). Per germline, CDR1 PRHDT and CDR2 FYEKMQ (reference sequence). The CDR3 sequence is 17 residues long. The ends were cut back, 5 bases at V and 7 bases at J, with 21 bases in the middle. CDR3 amino acids: CASSPKTGRAGNSPLHF. In DNA, the CDR3 is TGTGCCAGCAGCCCGAAGACAGGACGAGCGGGGAATTCACCCCTCCACTTT.

This chain uses TRBV2 with TRBJ1-2; D ambiguous. The CDR3 sequence is 12 residues long. V lost 8 bases and J lost 8, with 15 bases in between. Germline V gene sequence: CDR1 SNHLY, CDR2 FYNNEI. The CDR3 nucleotides read TGTGCCAGCCGGGCTTGGGAGGAGGGCTACACCTTC. This translates into CASRAWEEGYTF.